The 32 T cell receptor beta chains below all came from one sample that was sequenced in a study of long-term antiretroviral therapy in people with HIV. The assay, immunoSEQ v3.0, was run at survey level. TCRdb keeps only in-frame clones here, not all; method: immunoSEQ multiplex PCR. The data show fewer than 40,000 clones, around 85% seen once. The source was unsorted PBMCs, collected 3.1 years after starting antiretroviral therapy. Receptors were obtained from a woman aged 50 to 60 with HIV.

The chain couples TRBV2 to TRBJ1-5, with 9 bases fitting TRBD1. Trimming took 2 bases from V and 9 from J; bases not matched to a gene: 8. CDR1 is SNHLY and CDR2 is FYNNEI in the germline V gene. This CDR3 contains 15 residues. This CDR3 is CASSERRTGEVPQHF. For the CDR3, the DNA is TGTGCCAGCAGTGAACGGCGGACAGGGGAGGTGCCCCAGCATTTT.

V and J are TRBV10-3 and TRBJ2-1; no definite D call. Trimming left V 2 bases short and J 6 bases short, with 5 bases between. Per the germline V gene, CDR1 is ENHRY and CDR2 is SYGVKD. The CDR3 is made up of 12 amino acids. The CDR3 DNA is TGTGCCATCAGTGAGGGTACCAATGAGCAGTTCTTC. Translating gives CAISEGTNEQFF.

The V call is TRBV27, the J call TRBJ1-1; tentative D call: TRBD1 (5 bases). V was trimmed by 4 bases and J by 1 base, leaving 10 bases between them. Germline lookup yields CDR1 MNHEY and CDR2 SMNVEV (reference sequence). This CDR3 region has 14 residues. The CDR3 DNA follows: TGTGCCAGCAGTTATGGGCAGGGGAACACTGAAGCTTTCTTT. Protein product: CASSYGQGNTEAFF.

This clone has only a few counts. The V and J genes are TRBV7-2 and TRBJ1-3; 7 bases agree with TRBD1. CDR1 and CDR2 (germline): SGHTA, FQGNSA. The CDR3 loop spans 14 amino acids. The ends lost 4 bases at V and 3 bases at J; junction bases unmatched: 3. As DNA, the CDR3 is TGTGCCAGCAGCTCCTCAGGGGGTGGAAACACCATATATTTT. This encodes CASSSSGGGNTIYF.

The chain carries TRBV14 and TRBJ2-2, with 7 bases aligning to TRBD1. V dropped 0 bases and J dropped 1; count of bases not matched to a gene: 5. CDR3 length equals 17 residues. In germline, CDR1 is SGHDN, CDR2 FVKESK. The CDR3 here is CASSQDKGTENTGELFF. CDR3 bases: TGTGCCAGCAGCCAAGATAAAGGGACAGAGAACACCGGGGAGCTGTTTTTT.

Comment on this clone: This sample includes further DNA sequences coding for the same CDR3. This chain joins TRBV19 and TRBJ1-1; D gene uncertain. This CDR3 contains 15 residues. Trimming pared 4 bases from V and 6 bases from J, leaving 18 bases between. The germline CDR1 and CDR2 sequences are LNHDA and SQIVND (reference sequence). CDR3 loop: CASSTRTELAAEAFF. The CDR3, as DNA: TGTGCCAGTAGTACCCGGACTGAGTTGGCCGCTGAAGCTTTCTTT.

This chain uses TRBV9 with TRBJ1-1; 7 nucleotides align to TRBD1. The J segment lost 1 base and the V segment lost 3 bases, leaving 3 bases of the junction unmatched. Germline V gene data show CDR1 as SGDLS and CDR2 as YYNGEE. This CDR3 contains 14 residues. This chain's CDR3 is CASSAGTANTEAFF. As DNA, the CDR3 is TGTGCCAGCAGCGCAGGGACAGCGAACACTGAAGCTTTCTTT. Full variable domain (remainder filled in from reference TRBV9 and TRBJ1-1): DSGVTQTPKHLITATGQRVTLRCSPRSGDLSVYWYQQSLDQGLQFLIQYYNGEERAKGNILERFSAQQFPDLHSELNLSSLELGDSALYFCASSAGTANTEAFFGQGTRLTVV.

The chain links TRBV6-1 to TRBJ1-3, with 10 bases lining up with TRBD1. CDR1 and CDR2 from the germline V gene are MNHNS and SASEGT. The CDR3 is made up of 14 amino acids. V shed 8 bases, J shed 8 bases, and the junction held 9 bases outside the gene matches. The CDR3 protein is CASSPGQGRDTIYF. DNA of the CDR3: TGTGCCAGCTCCCCGGGACAGGGGAGGGACACCATATATTTT.

This chain uses TRBV25-1 with TRBJ2-3, with 9 bases fitting TRBD1. The CDR3 has 18 residues. The V segment lost 1 base and the J segment 6 bases; nucleotides outside the gene matches: 14. From germline, CDR1 is MGHDK and CDR2 SYGVNS. CDR3 amino acids: CASSEFDSRTGERDTQYF. The CDR3 nucleotides are TGTGCCAGCAGTGAATTCGATTCTCGGACAGGGGAACGTGATACGCAGTATTTT.

The V gene is TRBV29-1, the J gene TRBJ2-5; 7 nucleotides agree with TRBD1. This CDR3 has 12 residues. J was trimmed by 5 bases and V by 7 bases; bases with no gene match: 7. Per germline, CDR1 SQVTM and CDR2 ANQGSEA. The DNA for the CDR3 is TGCAGCGGTCAAGGGGGCGCGGAGACCCAGTACTTC. Amino acids: CSGQGGAETQYF.

V gene TRBV5-1 combines with J gene TRBJ1-2; D not resolved. The germline CDR1 and CDR2 sequences are SGHRS and YFSETQ. Between the trimmed V and J ends, which lost 5 bases and 3 bases, there was a span of 11 bases. The CDR3 consists of 13 residues. This CDR3 is CASSPSLDYGYTF. In nucleotides, the CDR3 is TGCGCCAGCAGTCCCTCTTTGGACTATGGCTACACCTTC.

This CDR3 reads CASSQDIKDGSGGQETQYF. The CDR3, as DNA: TGCGCCAGCAGCCAAGACATCAAAGATGGTAGCGGGGGTCAAGAGACCCAGTACTTC. The chain joins TRBV4-3 to TRBJ2-5; 9 positions agree with TRBD2. Trimming removed 0 bases from V and 2 bases from J; junction bases left unmatched: 13. CDR1 LGHNA and CDR2 YSLEER come from the germline V gene. This CDR3 has 19 amino acids.

The chain combines TRBV25-1 with TRBJ2-7, with D possibly matching TRBD1 (5 bases). The V end lost 4 bases, the J end lost 11 bases, and 12 bases lay between the germline ends. CDR1 and CDR2 (germline): MGHDK, SYGVNS. The CDR3 length is 11 residues. The CDR3 sequence: CASSVAMTEYF. The CDR3 DNA reads TGTGCCAGCAGTGTAGCCATGACAGAGTACTTC.

The table lists this clone with a few counts. The chain uses TRBV6-5 and TRBJ2-5; possibly TRBD1 or TRBD2 for D (5 bases each). Trimming left V 2 bases short and J 0 bases short, with 10 bases between. The CDR3 is 15 residues long. Germline values: CDR1 MNHEY, CDR2 SVGAGI. CDR3 coding DNA: TGTGCCAGCAGTTACACTGAGGGGTACCAAGAGACCCAGTACTTC. It codes for CASSYTEGYQETQYF.

The CDR3 sequence is CASSLEPGVGYEQYF. CDR3 DNA: TGCGCCAGCAGCTTGGAACCAGGGGTCGGGTACGAGCAGTACTTC. The gene calls are TRBV5-1 and TRBJ2-7; possible D gene TRBD1, 6 bases. Trimming took off 0 bases at V and 4 bases at J, with 14 bases between the two ends. The CDR3 contains 15 residues. The germline V gene encodes CDR1 SGHRS and CDR2 YFSETQ.

CDR3 residues: CASSSGQGGNYEQYF. CDR3 DNA: TGTGCCAGCAGCAGCGGACAGGGAGGCAACTACGAGCAGTACTTC. V gene TRBV9 combines with J gene TRBJ2-7, with 8 bases matching TRBD1. V dropped 4 bases and J dropped 3; count of bases not matched to a gene: 9. Germline CDR1 SGDLS, CDR2 YYNGEE. CDR3 length: 15 amino acids. Full variable domain (missing parts from reference TRBV9 and TRBJ2-7): DSGVTQTPKHLITATGQRVTLRCSPRSGDLSVYWYQQSLDQGLQFLIQYYNGEERAKGNILERFSAQQFPDLHSELNLSSLELGDSALYFCASSSGQGGNYEQYFGPGTRLTVT.

This chain connects TRBV19 to TRBJ1-5; 9 bases are shared with TRBD1. With 3 bases clipped from V and 6 bases from J, the junction kept 0 bases outside the gene matches. Looked up from germline, CDR1 is LNHDA and CDR2 is SQIVND (reference sequence). This CDR3 has 13 residues. CDR3 nucleotide sequence: TGTGCCAGTAGTATGGACAGGGGTCAGCCCCAGCATTTT. This encodes CASSMDRGQPQHF. The full variable domain, completed using reference TRBV19 and TRBJ1-5, is DGGITQSPKYLFRKEGQNVTLSCEQNLNHDAMYWYRQDPGQGLRLIYYSQIVNDFQKGDIAEGYSVSREKKESFPLTVTSAQKNPTAFYLCASSMDRGQPQHFGDGTRLSIL.

The chain combines TRBV21-1 with TRBJ2-3; no check of the table's D call, TRBD1, against the DNA was made. TRBV21-1 is noted as a pseudogene. This CDR3 region has 19 residues. CDR3 protein: CASSKKDLMPGQGGDTQYF. The CDR3 DNA reads TGTGCCAGCAGCAAAAAGGACCTGATGCCGGGACAGGGGGGGGATACGCAGTATTTT.

This sequence joins TRBV5-1 and TRBJ2-6, with D uncertain. CDR3 length: 15 amino acids. V shed 4 bases and J shed 2 bases, with 10 bases lying between them. Germline V gene data show CDR1 as SGHRS and CDR2 as YFSETQ. CDR3 DNA sequence: TGCGCCAGCAGCCCAACAAACGCTGGGGCCAACGTCCTGACTTTC. Amino acids: CASSPTNAGANVLTF.

The rearrangement links TRBV5-1 to TRBJ2-3, with D unresolved. Looked up from germline, CDR1 is SGHRS and CDR2 is YFSETQ. Trimming removed 4 bases at V and 2 bases at J, with 11 bases between. This CDR3 has 14 amino acids. The CDR3 here is CASSPQAPTDTQYF. In nucleotides, the CDR3 is TGCGCCAGCAGCCCTCAGGCCCCCACAGATACGCAGTATTTT. Combining the CDR3 with reference TRBV5-1 and TRBJ2-3 gives the whole variable domain KAGVTQTPRYLIKTRGQQVTLSCSPISGHRSVSWYQQTPGQGLQFLFEYFSETQRNKGNFPGRFSGRQFSNSRSEMNVSTLELGDSALYLCASSPQAPTDTQYFGPGTRLTVL.

V gene TRBV5-1 combines with J gene TRBJ1-2; 7 nucleotides align to TRBD1. Germline V gene sequence: CDR1 SGHRS, CDR2 YFSETQ. The CDR3 totals 17 residues. J lost 4 bases, V lost 0 bases, and 12 bases had no gene match. The CDR3 sequence is CASSLATLGGGVYGYTF. The CDR3 DNA reads as TGCGCCAGCAGCTTGGCGACTTTGGGAGGGGGCGTCTATGGCTACACCTTC.

The V and J genes are TRBV21-1 and TRBJ2-3; the DNA was not used to check the table's D call, TRBD1. TRBV21-1 is flagged as a pseudogene. The CDR3 runs 14 residues. CDR3 sequence: CASSTGGPTDTQYF. CDR3 nucleotide sequence: TGTGCCAGCAGTACAGGTGGGCCCACAGATACGCAGTATTTT.

This chain uses TRBV19 with TRBJ2-1; TRBD2 is a possible D gene (7 bases). Per germline, CDR1 LNHDA and CDR2 SQIVND (reference sequence). This CDR3 is built from 16 residues. Trimming took off 7 bases at V and 10 bases at J, with 26 bases between the two ends. The CDR3: CASNERKRGGRDEQFF. The CDR3 DNA reads TGTGCCAGTAATGAGAGAAAGAGGGGGGGCCGGGACGAGCAGTTCTTC.

The gene calls are TRBV7-3 and TRBJ1-5; TRBD1 aligns across 8 bases. Germline CDR1 and CDR2: SGHTA and FQGTGA. The CDR3 is 15 residues long. J gave up 6 bases and V 8 bases, and 12 bases lay outside the gene matches. The CDR3 DNA follows: TGTGCCAGCGAAGTATCTCCAGGGGGCGGTCAGCCCCAGCATTTT. Translating it yields CASEVSPGGGQPQHF.

The chain is built from TRBV7-2 and TRBJ2-1; 12 positions match TRBD2. Germline V gives CDR1 SGHTA, CDR2 FQGNSA. The length of the CDR3 is 14 residues. Germline trimming cut 3 bases from V and 9 bases from J; bases unmatched to any gene: 3. CDR3 residues: CASSLTSGGGEQFF. CDR3 DNA sequence: TGTGCCAGCAGCTTGACTAGCGGGGGTGGTGAGCAGTTCTTC.

This rearrangement joins TRBV15 to TRBJ1-5, with 7 bases fitting TRBD1. The CDR3 has 14 amino acids. V shed 5 bases and J 2 bases; nucleotides not matched to a gene: 3. Germline lookup yields CDR1 LNHNV and CDR2 YYDKDF (reference sequence). The CDR3 reads CATSPDRGNQPQHF. The CDR3 nucleotides are TGTGCCACCAGCCCAGACAGGGGCAATCAGCCCCAGCATTTT.

The chain combines TRBV5-5 with TRBJ2-2, with D hard to call. The CDR3 extends over 15 amino acids. CDR1 and CDR2 (germline): SGHKS, YYEKEE (reference sequence). Trimming shortened V by 1 base and J by 2 bases, and 9 bases separated the two germline ends. The CDR3 is CASSLIAINTGELFF. CDR3 DNA: TGTGCCAGCAGCTTGATTGCCATCAACACCGGGGAGCTGTTTTTT. The entire variable domain, with the rest obtained from reference TRBV5-5 and TRBJ2-2, is as follows: DAGVTQSPTHLIKTRGQQVTLRCSPISGHKSVSWYQQVLGQGPQFIFQYYEKEERGRGNFPDRFSARQFPNYSSELNVNALLLGDSALYLCASSLIAINTGELFFGEGSRLTVL.

The chain recombines TRBV18 with TRBJ2-3, with 9 bases aligning to TRBD2. The CDR3 spans 15 residues. Germline-derived CDR1 and CDR2 are KGHSH and LQKENI. V was clipped by 4 bases and J by 6 bases; unmatched bases: 8. For the CDR3, the DNA is TGTGCCAGCTCACGAGCGGGGGGCATCCCGGATACGCAGTATTTT. Its translation is CASSRAGGIPDTQYF.

The chain has TRBV7-3 and TRBJ2-2, with 9 bases matching TRBD2. This CDR3 spans 19 amino acids. CDR1 is SGHTA, CDR2 FQGTGA, per germline. V gave up 1 base and J gave up 0 bases; unmatched junction bases: 9. This CDR3 reads CASSLNRLADATNTGELFF. CDR3 nucleotide sequence: TGTGCCAGCAGCTTAAATCGACTAGCGGACGCCACGAACACCGGGGAGCTGTTTTTT.

The chain joins TRBV7-9 to TRBJ1-1; the D gene is possibly TRBD1 (6 bases). V was clipped by 2 bases and J by 3 bases, with 19 bases between them. The CDR3 contains 17 residues. CDR1 and CDR2 (germline): SEHNR, FQNEAQ (reference sequence). DNA of the CDR3: TGTGCCAGCAGCTTAAGCGGAAGAGACAGGAGGTACACTGAAGCTTTCTTT. Translating it yields CASSLSGRDRRYTEAFF.

CDR3: CAWRTGLDSPLHF. The CDR3 DNA follows: TGTGCCTGGAGGACAGGGCTCGATTCACCCCTCCACTTT. V gene TRBV30 combines with J gene TRBJ1-6; TRBD1 matches 7 bases. The CDR3 is 13 amino acids. In germline, CDR1 is GTSNPN, CDR2 SVGIG (reference sequence). The V and J ends lost 3 bases and 8 bases, in that order; junction bases with no gene match: 4.

The rearrangement joins TRBV7-3 to TRBJ2-3; D is possibly TRBD2 (6 bases). Germline V CDR1 and CDR2: SGHTA, FQGTGA. Trimming took 4 bases from V and 6 from J, leaving 17 bases between them. The CDR3 is 15 residues long. This chain's CDR3 is CASSSSGRPTDTQYF. The CDR3 bases are TGTGCCAGCAGCTCGAGCGGGCGTCCCACTGATACGCAGTATTTT.